This TCR beta chain was sequenced during a study of cytomegalovirus exposure and HLA in healthy donors. Trimming took 0 bases from V and 0 from J, leaving 15 bases between them. The CDR3 is made up of 17 amino acids. Per germline, CDR1 SGHTS and CDR2 YDEGEE. This clone was seen a single time. PCR involved 60 Vbeta and 13 Jbeta primers. Assay: immunoSEQ multiplex PCR; the TCRdb copy retains only in-frame clones and omits some. The sample consists of roughly 110,000 clones, roughly 80% of them appearing once. The chain couples TRBV5-8 to TRBJ1-1, with TRBD1 as a possible D gene (6 bases). The clonotype originates from a man aged 40-49 years in good health and CMV-seronegative. The sequenced material came from PBMCs. This chain's CDR3 is CASSLVAGDLMNTEAFF. In DNA, the CDR3 is TGTGCCAGCAGCTTGGTCGCAGGGGATCTAATGAACACTGAAGCTTTCTTT.